This TCR beta chain was captured by sequencing in a study of blood T cell repertoires in COVID-19. Study overall: The origin of the acute and convalescent COVID-19 samples was the United States, Italy and Spain.

V trimming: 0 bases; J trimming: 1 base; junction bases outside the gene matches: 4. Germline-derived CDR1 and CDR2 are SGDLS and YYNGEE. The CDR3 extends over 16 amino acids. The repertoire was sequenced with immunoSEQ multiplex PCR; TCRdb's copy has only in-frame clones and lacks some. Of 95,000 to 110,000 clones in the sample, 87% were seen once. The TCR originated in a man aged 50-60 years in a cohort sampled during active COVID-19. The chain employs TRBV9 and TRBJ2-3, with TRBD2 identical over 8 bases. Specimen: peripheral blood. In nucleotides, the CDR3 is TGTGCCAGCAGCGTAGTAGCGGGGTGGGGCACAGATACGCAGTATTTT. It codes for CASSVVAGWGTDTQYF.